Below are 21 T cell receptor beta chains sequenced from a single sample in a study of blood T cell repertoires in COVID-19. TCRdb's table, derived via immunoSEQ multiplex PCR, lists solely in-frame clones and lacks some. This sample has roughly 77,000 clones, with about 80% found just once. Sequenced sample: peripheral blood. These TCRs come from a woman aged 70-85 years with acute or convalescent COVID-19.

The CDR3 reads CASSYSSGFTGELFF. In DNA form, the CDR3 reads TGTGCCAGCAGTTACTCCTCGGGGTTCACCGGGGAGCTGTTTTTT. The rearrangement uses TRBV6-2 or TRBV6-3 and TRBJ2-2, with D possibly TRBD2 on 5 matching bases. V was pared by 0 bases and J by 4 bases, with 9 bases between. The germline V gene encodes CDR1 MNHEY and CDR2 SVGEGT. The CDR3 is made up of 15 amino acids.

In this sample, this clone turned up once. The chain links TRBV7-9 to TRBJ2-5; TRBD2 matches 13 bases. Germline V gene data show CDR1 as SEHNR and CDR2 as FQNEAQ (reference sequence). This CDR3 is 16 amino acids long. The junction had 6 bases not matched to a gene; V was cut back by 3 bases and J by 5 bases. In DNA, the CDR3 is TGTGCCAGCAGCTTGACTAGCGGGGGGTTGCGGGAGACCCAGTACTTC. It encodes CASSLTSGGLRETQYF. Based on the CDR3 plus reference TRBV7-9 and TRBJ2-5, the full variable domain is DTGVSQNPRHKITKRGQNVTFRCDPISEHNRLYWYRQTLGQGPEFLTYFQNEAQLEKSRLLSDRFSAERPKGSFSTLEIQRTEQGDSAMYLCASSLTSGGLRETQYFGPGTRLLVL.

This chain connects TRBV5-6 to TRBJ1-2; D is ambiguous. The CDR3 is 13 amino acids. CDR1 SGHDT and CDR2 YYEEEE come from the germline V gene. Trimming removed 0 bases from V and 10 bases from J, with 13 bases in between. The DNA for the CDR3 is TGTGCCAGCAGCTTGGACAGCCAAGCAGTCTACACCTTC. It translates to CASSLDSQAVYTF.

V is TRBV2 and J is TRBJ1-3, with D hard to call. This CDR3 region has 15 residues. V shed 5 bases and J shed 0 bases, with 11 bases lying between them. From germline, CDR1 is SNHLY and CDR2 FYNNEI. The CDR3 is CASSPQAVSGNTIYF. CDR3 DNA sequence: TGTGCCAGCAGTCCCCAGGCAGTCTCTGGAAACACCATATATTTT.

There are a few counts of this clone. This chain uses TRBV9 with TRBJ1-6; a weak D match, TRBD1 (5 bases). V shed 5 bases and J shed 5 bases, with 14 bases lying between them. CDR3 length equals 15 residues. The germline V gene encodes CDR1 SGDLS and CDR2 YYNGEE. The chain's CDR3 is CASSRQQGDNSPLHF. CDR3 DNA: TGTGCCAGCAGTCGACAACAAGGGGATAATTCACCCCTCCACTTT.

The chain employs TRBV27 and TRBJ2-5, with 7 bases fitting TRBD1. CDR1 MNHEY and CDR2 SMNVEV come from the germline V gene (reference sequence). V shed 2 bases, J shed 1 base, and the junction held 7 bases outside the gene matches. The CDR3 has 16 amino acids. The CDR3 sequence is CASSLRSRGFQETQYF. The CDR3 nucleotides read TGTGCCAGCAGTTTAAGATCCAGGGGGTTCCAAGAGACCCAGTACTTC.

The V call is TRBV5-6, the J call TRBJ1-1; TRBD1 matches 7 bases. V was pared by 2 bases and J by 7 bases, with 5 bases of the junction left unmatched. Germline V gene sequence: CDR1 SGHDT, CDR2 YYEEEE. The CDR3 loop spans 13 amino acids. CDR3 sequence: CASSFTGVSEAFF. The CDR3 DNA sequence: TGTGCCAGCAGCTTTACAGGGGTTAGTGAAGCTTTCTTT.

The chain recombines TRBV5-1 with TRBJ1-2, with D possibly being TRBD1 (5 bases). The CDR3 length is 14 residues. V gave up 2 bases and J gave up 3 bases, with 11 bases separating them. Germline V lookup: CDR1 SGHRS, CDR2 YFSETQ. For the CDR3, the DNA is TGCGCCAGCAGCTTTGGGGCCCAGTACTATGGCTACACCTTC. Translating it yields CASSFGAQYYGYTF. Full variable domain (rest looked up from reference TRBV5-1 and TRBJ1-2): KAGVTQTPRYLIKTRGQQVTLSCSPISGHRSVSWYQQTPGQGLQFLFEYFSETQRNKGNFPGRFSGRQFSNSRSEMNVSTLELGDSALYLCASSFGAQYYGYTFGSGTRLTVV.

The rearrangement uses TRBV9 and TRBJ1-4, with D possibly TRBD1 on 6 matching bases. Trimming took 0 bases from V and 0 from J, leaving 12 bases between them. Germline CDR1 and CDR2: SGDLS and YYNGEE. CDR3 length: 17 amino acids. The CDR3 bases are TGTGCCAGCAGCGTAGGGCCGGGGGGCGCAACTAATGAAAAACTGTTTTTT. Translation gives CASSVGPGGATNEKLFF.

The gene calls are TRBV19 and TRBJ1-5, with D unclear. Trimming took 10 bases from V and 6 from J, leaving 13 bases between them. The CDR3 consists of 12 residues. Germline CDR1 is LNHDA and CDR2 is SQIVND (reference sequence). The CDR3 spells CATRQASQPQHF. In nucleotides, the CDR3 is TGTGCCACCAGGCAAGCCAGTCAGCCCCAGCATTTT.

In its sample, this clone was seen a few times. The chain is built from TRBV4-3 and TRBJ1-3, with a tentative D call TRBD1 (6 bases). The CDR3 sequence is 16 residues long. Germline V gene lookup returns CDR1 LGHNA and CDR2 YSLEER. Trimming left V 1 base short and J 2 bases short, with 12 bases between. CDR3 in DNA: TGCGCCAGCAGCCAAGGGGGGGGCAGGGCTGGAAACACCATATATTTT. This gives the protein CASSQGGGRAGNTIYF.

This chain links TRBV3-1 (or the pseudogene TRBV3-2) with TRBJ2-3; 11 nucleotides line up with TRBD2. The CDR3 extends over 16 amino acids. Germline CDR1 LGHDT, CDR2 YNNKEL (reference sequence). V shed 4 bases, J shed 7 bases, and the junction held 10 bases outside the gene matches. The CDR3 loop reads CASSPISGGARNTQYF. The CDR3, as DNA: TGTGCCAGCAGCCCGATTAGCGGGGGGGCAAGAAATACGCAGTATTTT.

There are a few counts of this clone. The chain joins TRBV19 to TRBJ2-7; 8 bases match TRBD1. After removal of 5 bases from V and 6 bases from J, the junction contained 9 bases not matched to a gene. CDR1 is LNHDA and CDR2 is SQIVND in the germline V gene (reference sequence). The CDR3 loop spans 14 amino acids. The CDR3 region is CASSRDRGPLEQYF. The CDR3 bases are TGTGCCAGTAGTCGTGACAGGGGACCCCTCGAGCAGTACTTC.

The chain uses TRBV5-8 and TRBJ1-2; D gene ambiguous. Germline V gene data show CDR1 as SGHTS and CDR2 as YDEGEE. V gave up 0 bases and J gave up 1 base, with 7 bases separating them. The CDR3 consists of 14 residues. The CDR3 protein is CASSLGRVNYGYTF. The CDR3, as DNA: TGTGCCAGCAGCTTGGGTCGGGTTAACTATGGCTACACCTTC.

The chain couples TRBV19 to TRBJ2-4; TRBD1 aligns across 7 bases. Germline-derived CDR1 and CDR2 are LNHDA and SQIVND (reference sequence). Unmatched junction bases numbered 7, after V lost 6 bases and J lost 2 bases. The CDR3 spans 15 residues. The CDR3 here is CASSFNRGPKNIQYF. In nucleotides, the CDR3 is TGTGCCAGTAGCTTCAACAGGGGTCCCAAAAACATTCAGTACTTC.

This clone appeared a few times. The rearrangement uses TRBV27 and TRBJ1-1, with 9 bases matching TRBD1. Germline V gene sequence: CDR1 MNHEY, CDR2 SMNVEV (reference sequence). The CDR3 covers 13 residues. With 7 bases clipped from V and 4 bases from J, the junction kept 4 bases outside the gene matches. Here the CDR3 DNA reads TGTGCCAGCAAGACAGGGGGTTTCACTGAAGCTTTCTTT. Protein sequence: CASKTGGFTEAFF.

This chain connects TRBV18 to TRBJ2-3; 8 bases fit TRBD1. This CDR3 is built from 15 residues. Germline CDR1 and CDR2: KGHSH and LQKENI. V was pared by 0 bases and J by 1 base, with 0 bases of the junction left unmatched. Here the CDR3 DNA reads TGTGCCAGCTCACCACCGGGACAGGGCACAGATACGCAGTATTTT. Translated, it gives CASSPPGQGTDTQYF.

The chain links TRBV6-2 or TRBV6-3 to TRBJ2-3, with TRBD1 matching 8 bases. Losses at the gene ends were 1 base for V and 9 bases for J; bases not matched to a gene: 12. The CDR3 is 16 amino acids. Per germline, CDR1 MNHEY and CDR2 SVGEGT. CDR3 loop: CASSYLGPGGGRTQYF. Written as DNA, the CDR3 is TGTGCCAGCAGTTACTTGGGTCCAGGGGGCGGACGAACGCAGTATTTT.

In this sample, this clone turned up a few times. The chain is built from TRBV10-1 and TRBJ2-7, with D perhaps matching TRBD2 (7 bases). From germline, CDR1 is WNHNN and CDR2 SYGVQD (reference sequence). This CDR3 contains 17 residues. V was shortened by 7 bases and J by 3 bases, with 25 bases between the two germline ends. CDR3 sequence reads: CASIHPLGGDLYYEQYF. Here the CDR3 DNA reads TGCGCCAGCATCCACCCCCTAGGGGGGGACCTTTACTACGAGCAGTACTTC.

This clone was found once. The rearrangement links TRBV9 to TRBJ2-3; 9 bases match TRBD2. The V gene's germline CDR1 is SGDLS and CDR2 YYNGEE. The CDR3 consists of 16 residues. V lost 2 bases and J lost 5; bases outside the gene matches: 9. CDR3 loop: CASSVFGGGVVDTQYF. The CDR3 DNA reads TGTGCCAGCAGCGTCTTTGGCGGGGGGGTGGTAGATACGCAGTATTTT.

The rearrangement joins TRBV24-1 to TRBJ2-2; a weak D match, TRBD1 (8 bases). Germline lookup yields CDR1 KGHDR and CDR2 SFDVKD. The length of the CDR3 is 17 residues. V was trimmed by 3 bases and J by 3 bases, leaving 16 bases between them. The CDR3 DNA sequence: TGTGCCACCAGTGATCCCCGGACAGGGAGGGACACCGGGGAGCTGTTTTTT. Encoded protein: CATSDPRTGRDTGELFF.